This T cell receptor (beta chain) was sequenced during a study of shared clonotypes between healthy human individuals. Study-wide context: A few men and a couple of women, aged 18 to 49, were donors. The plates for each donor numbered three CD4 naive, three CD4 memory, two CD8 naive and one CD8 memory. Study-wide points: Clonotypes which were not shared had lower generation probabilities than clonotypes that all four donors shared.

Using immunoSEQ multiplex PCR, the repertoire was profiled, and TCRdb retains in-frame clones only, with some absent. Among about 1 million clones listed, 75% were seen once. As regards this clone: Its antigen remains unknown.

Trimming pared 4 bases from V and 0 bases from J, leaving 17 bases between. The V gene's germline CDR1 is SGHRS and CDR2 YFSETQ. The CDR3 contains 16 residues. The chain couples TRBV5-1 to TRBJ2-7, with D tentatively TRBD1 (6 bases). This sequence was found in a man aged 18 to 30 in good health. The sample comprised memory CD4+ T cells sorted from blood. Described subset: CD45RA-negative fraction. CDR3 DNA: TGCGCCAGCAGCCCGGACAGCCTTCGAACCTCCTACGAGCAGTACTTC. It is translated as CASSPDSLRTSYEQYF.